This passage covers 7 T cell receptor beta chains from one sample sequenced in a study of cytomegalovirus exposure and HLA in healthy donors. PCR was performed using 60 Vbeta and 13 Jbeta primers. Profiled with immunoSEQ multiplex PCR; TCRdb holds only in-frame clones, not every one. The table lists roughly 200,000 clones, approximately 88% of them singletons. Sample: PBMCs. These TCRs come from a boy between 2 and 10 years old in good health and CMV-seronegative.

The rearrangement links TRBV7-9 to TRBJ2-7; a weak D match, TRBD1 (6 bases). Per the germline V gene, CDR1 is SEHNR and CDR2 is FQNEAQ (reference sequence). Between the trimmed V and J ends, which lost 6 bases and 1 base, there was a span of 19 bases. The CDR3 runs 16 residues. The CDR3 bases are TGTGCCAGCAGTGTAGATTGGGGGCTTAGGTCCTACGAGCAGTACTTC. Residues: CASSVDWGLRSYEQYF.

The V gene is TRBV19, the J gene TRBJ2-5; 9 bases are a match to TRBD1. This CDR3 is built from 14 residues. V was pared by 4 bases and J by 7 bases, with 7 bases of the junction left unmatched. Germline V gene lookup returns CDR1 LNHDA and CDR2 SQIVND (reference sequence). DNA for the CDR3: TGTGCCAGTAGTACGGGACAGGGCTTGGGGACCCAGTACTTC. Encoded protein: CASSTGQGLGTQYF.

This sequence joins TRBV7-8 and TRBJ2-3, with D possibly matching TRBD2 (5 bases). The germline V gene encodes CDR1 SGHVS and CDR2 FQNEAQ. This CDR3 has 13 residues. Trimming left V 5 bases short and J 8 bases short, with 14 bases between. DNA for the CDR3: TGTGCCAGCAGCCCGACGGACTCATCTACGCAGTATTTT. This translates into CASSPTDSSTQYF.

This rearrangement joins TRBV7-2 to TRBJ2-3; 10 positions agree with TRBD2. CDR3 size: 14 residues. Trimming cost V 2 bases and J 4 bases; bases outside gene matches: 0. Germline V gives CDR1 SGHTA, CDR2 FQGNSA. The CDR3 nucleotides read TGTGCCAGCAGCTTACTAGCGGGAGCAGATACGCAGTATTTT. As protein: CASSLLAGADTQYF.

The chain recombines TRBV4-2 with TRBJ2-5; 8 bases map to TRBD2. The germline V gene has CDR1 LGHNA and CDR2 YNFKEQ. The CDR3 loop spans 13 amino acids. J lost 9 bases, V lost 0 bases, and 3 bases had no gene match. The CDR3 region is CASSQELAVAQYF. The DNA for the CDR3 is TGTGCCAGCAGCCAAGAACTAGCGGTCGCCCAGTACTTC.

This clone was counted a few times. Other nucleotide sequences in the sample specify the same CDR3. The DNA of the CDR3 is TGTGCCAGTAGTAGCGCGGGGGCCACTGAAGCTTTCTTT. It codes for CASSSAGATEAFF. The chain combines TRBV19 with TRBJ1-1; a possible D gene is TRBD1 (6 bases). Germline CDR1 is LNHDA and CDR2 is SQIVND (reference sequence). V lost 4 bases, J lost 4 bases, and 10 bases lay in between. CDR3 size: 13 residues.

This clone has just a few counts. The chain combines TRBV10-1 with TRBJ2-7; 10 nucleotides match TRBD2. Trimming at V came to 3 bases and at J to 4 bases, leaving 6 bases not matched to a gene. Germline CDR1 is WNHNN and CDR2 is SYGVQD (reference sequence). This CDR3 has 15 residues. The CDR3 spells CASSDPSGGWYEQYF. CDR3 nucleotide sequence: TGCGCCAGCAGTGACCCTAGCGGGGGTTGGTACGAGCAGTACTTC.